This T cell receptor (beta chain) was identified during a study of cytomegalovirus exposure and HLA in healthy donors. Sequencing was performed with immunoSEQ multiplex PCR; in TCRdb, only in-frame clones are kept and a portion is missing. The sample has fewer than 70,000 clones, roughly 94% seen once. The CDR3 is made up of 15 amino acids. Germline CDR1 and CDR2: SGHRS and YFSETQ. After removal of 3 bases from V and 0 bases from J, the junction contained 2 bases not matched to a gene. The sample was PBMCs. The source is a woman aged 18-29 years in good health and CMV-seropositive. The chain employs TRBV5-1 and TRBJ2-4, with 8 positions matching TRBD1. As DNA, the CDR3 is TGCGCCAGCAGCTCGGACAGGGAAGCCAAAAACATTCAGTACTTC. Its protein product is CASSSDREAKNIQYF.